One and the same sample provided the 7 T cell receptor beta chains below, sequenced in a study of cytomegalovirus exposure and HLA in healthy donors (dated by TCRdb to about 2017). Receptors were amplified or captured by the immunoSEQ multiplex PCR assay. A mixture of 60 forward primers for TCR Vbeta segments and 13 reverse primers for TCR Jbeta segments was used in the multiplex PCR. Entries here come from immuneACCESS through TCRdb and include only in-frame sequences with V and J called. Some clones fail to appear in such tables; in the studies checked, an unresolved V gene covers under half of the shortfall, and the cause of the remainder is unknown. The table for this sample lists 98,000 or so clones; approximately 80% of them were counted only once. The top ten clones comprise roughly a sixth of the sample. Sequenced: PBMCs. These receptors originate from a man in his fifties or sixties in good health and CMV-seropositive.

The CDR3 DNA reads TGTGCCATCAGTGGGGGACAGGGAGGTAACACTGAAGCTTTCTTT. Translated: CAISGGQGGNTEAFF. The rearrangement links TRBV10-3 to TRBJ1-1; TRBD1 matches 9 bases. J gave up 2 bases and V 4 bases, and 5 bases lay outside the gene matches. In germline, CDR1 is ENHRY, CDR2 SYGVKD. The CDR3 has 15 residues.

A note on this clone: An end of the junction does not agree with germline; a read error may underlie this. V is TRBV4-1 and J is TRBJ1-6; 7 positions agree with TRBD1. Per the germline V gene, CDR1 is MGHRA and CDR2 is YSYEKL. The CDR3 totals 15 residues. CDR3 nucleotide sequence: TGCGCCAGCAGCACTGTTGGAGGGGGCGATTCACTCCTCCACTTT. The encoded protein is CASSTVGGGDSLLHF.

V is TRBV6-4 and J is TRBJ2-2; D remains ambiguous. Trimming removed 0 bases from V and 5 bases from J, with 4 bases in between. CDR1 and CDR2 (germline): MRHNA, SNTAGT. CDR3 size: 13 residues. CDR3 amino acids: CASSDSPTGELFF. CDR3 DNA: TGTGCCAGCAGTGACTCTCCTACCGGGGAGCTGTTTTTT.

The chain uses TRBV2 and TRBJ2-3, with unresolved D. Germline V gene data show CDR1 as SNHLY and CDR2 as FYNNEI. V was trimmed by 7 bases and J by 0 bases, leaving 2 bases between them. The CDR3 totals 11 residues. DNA for the CDR3: TGTGCCAGCACGAGCACAGATACGCAGTATTTT. This encodes CASTSTDTQYF. Using reference TRBV2 and TRBJ2-3 for the parts outside the CDR3, the full variable domain is EPEVTQTPSHQVTQMGQEVILRCVPISNHLYFYWYRQILGQKVEFLVSFYNNEISEKSEIFDDQFSVERPDGSNFTLKIRSTKLEDSAMYFCASTSTDTQYFGPGTRLTVL.

The chain uses TRBV5-5 and TRBJ2-7; 7 bases map to TRBD1. This CDR3 contains 15 residues. The V segment lost 4 bases and the J segment 2 bases; nucleotides outside the gene matches: 9. CDR1 and CDR2 from the germline V gene are SGHKS and YYEKEE (reference sequence). CDR3 sequence reads: CASSPYRGSAYEQYF. Here the CDR3 DNA reads TGTGCCAGCAGCCCATACAGGGGAAGCGCCTACGAGCAGTACTTC.

This chain links TRBV30 with TRBJ2-2; D remains ambiguous. Germline CDR1 GTSNPN, CDR2 SVGIG (reference sequence). The CDR3 runs 13 residues. V lost 2 bases to trimming and J lost 6 bases, with 10 bases between them. CDR3 in DNA: TGTGCCTGGAGTACAAGTCAGGCCGGGGAGCTGTTTTTT. It is translated as CAWSTSQAGELFF.

The sample holds one count of this clone. The chain uses TRBV6-6 and TRBJ2-3; 8 bases map to TRBD1. Unmatched junction bases numbered 4, after V lost 0 bases and J lost 2 bases. Germline assignment: CDR1 MNHNY and CDR2 SVGAGI (reference sequence). The CDR3 sequence is 16 residues long. CDR3 sequence reads: CASSYSRTGHTDTQYF. In nucleotides, the CDR3 is TGTGCCAGCAGTTACTCCCGGACAGGGCACACAGATACGCAGTATTTT.